The 10 T cell receptor beta chains below were found in one sample sequenced in a study of type 1 and type 2 diabetes patients (dated by TCRdb to 2016 to 2018). The instrument was an Illumina MiSeq. TCRbeta CDR3 amplification used genomic DNA from the sorted T cell subsets as template. The TCRbeta CDR3 region was amplified by multiplex PCR with 30 forward and 13 reverse primers. The raw public reads went through TCRdb reprocessing: fastp at Q25, MiXCR clone calling, in-frame beta chains kept. Rows are unified per CDR3 protein, each entry keeping the most common DNA and genes. This sample is represented by 250,000 or so distinct CDR3 sequences; approximately 45% of them were singletons. Clones ranked in the top ten supply roughly 15% of the sample. The sequenced sample was peripheral blood mononuclear cells (PBMCs). These receptors all stem from a man between 18 and 29 years old with type 2 diabetes.

This chain joins TRBV19 and TRBJ1-6, with TRBD1 matching over 9 bases. Germline values: CDR1 LNHDA, CDR2 SQIVND (reference sequence). The junction had 10 bases not matched to a gene; V was cut back by 5 bases and J by 14 bases. CDR3 length: 14 residues. Here the CDR3 reads CASSPSGTGRALHF. Here the CDR3 DNA reads TGTGCCAGTAGTCCGTCCGGGACAGGGAGGGCCCTCCACTTT.

This clonotype appeared many times. V usage is TRBV25-1 and J usage is TRBJ1-1; TRBD1 aligns across 9 bases. CDR3 length equals 14 residues. The J segment lost 4 bases and the V segment lost 3 bases, leaving 3 bases of the junction unmatched. Germline values: CDR1 MGHDK, CDR2 SYGVNS. The CDR3 DNA follows: TGTGCCAGCAGTGATGGGACAGGGAGCACTGAAGCTTTCTTT. Encoded protein: CASSDGTGSTEAFF.

The rearrangement uses TRBV20-1 and TRBJ2-7, with D perhaps given as TRBD1 or TRBD2 (8 bases each). The CDR3 totals 15 residues. Germline lookup yields CDR1 DFQATT and CDR2 SNEGSKA (reference sequence). V dropped 6 bases and J dropped 1 base, with 19 bases sitting between them. CDR3 bases: TGCAGTGCCGGGAGGGACAGGACCACATCCTACGAGCAGTACTTC. It specifies CSAGRDRTTSYEQYF.

The CDR3 protein is CASSPPRLAEAFF. The DNA of the CDR3 is TGTGCCAGCTCACCCCCCAGGTTGGCGGAAGCTTTCTTT. This rearrangement joins TRBV7-9 to TRBJ1-1; D is undetermined. V dropped 8 bases and J dropped 8 bases, with 18 bases sitting between them. Germline assignment: CDR1 SEHNR and CDR2 FQNEAQ (reference sequence). CDR3 length equals 13 residues.

Only a few counts were recorded for this clonotype. CDR3 in amino acids: CASGGYSNQPQHF. CDR3 nucleotides: TGTGCCAGCGGGGGCTATAGCAATCAGCCCCAGCATTTT. V usage is TRBV6-6 and J usage is TRBJ1-5; maybe TRBD1 (6 bases). This CDR3 contains 13 residues. Germline-derived CDR1 and CDR2 are MNHNY and SVGAGI (reference sequence). V shed 8 bases and J shed 0 bases, with 8 bases lying between them.

The chain carries TRBV19 and TRBJ1-5, with 7 positions matching TRBD1. Germline V gene data show CDR1 as LNHDA and CDR2 as SQIVND (reference sequence). The V gene end was trimmed by 9 bases and the J gene end by 0 bases; junction bases not matched to a gene: 11. The CDR3 is 16 amino acids. The CDR3 loop is CASSLDRKYSNQPQHF. CDR3 sequence (DNA): TGTGCCAGCAGTCTGGACAGGAAATATAGCAATCAGCCCCAGCATTTT.

The rearrangement joins TRBV4-3 to TRBJ1-5; D gene ambiguous. The V end was cut by 1 base, the J end by 0 bases, with 7 bases between. The CDR3 totals 15 residues. Germline V gene lookup returns CDR1 LGHNA and CDR2 YSLEER. The CDR3: CASSQAIYSNQPQHF. CDR3 sequence (DNA): TGCGCCAGCAGCCAAGCTATCTATAGCAATCAGCCCCAGCATTTT.

Here the CDR3 reads CSARESSRSYEQYF. In nucleotides, the CDR3 is TGCAGTGCTAGAGAAAGTAGCAGGTCCTACGAGCAGTACTTC. The chain recombines TRBV20-1 with TRBJ2-7, with D hard to call. Germline values: CDR1 DFQATT, CDR2 SNEGSKA (reference sequence). Trimming removed 0 bases at V and 1 base at J, with 10 bases between. The CDR3 has 14 residues.

About this clonotype: A junction boundary mismatches the germline segment, possibly from a read error. V gene TRBV2 combines with J gene TRBJ1-2, with D possibly matching TRBD1 (6 bases). The CDR3 is 15 residues long. Germline V gives CDR1 SNHLY, CDR2 FYNNEI. CDR3 in amino acids: CVSSEETGQLYGYTF. DNA of the CDR3: TGTGTCAGCAGTGAAGAAACGGGACAACTTTATGGCTACACCTTC.

The chain combines TRBV14 with TRBJ1-4; TRBD1 agrees at 9 bases. The trim removed 4 bases at V and 8 bases at J, leaving 8 bases unmatched. This CDR3 comprises 15 residues. Germline V gene lookup returns CDR1 SGHDN and CDR2 FVKESK. CDR3 loop: CASSRTGTGREKLFF. The CDR3 nucleotides are TGTGCCAGCAGCCGCACCGGGACAGGGCGGGAAAAACTGTTTTTT.